This TCR beta chain appears in the sequencing data of a study of T cells in Graves' hyperthyroidism and ophthalmopathy (dated by TCRdb to between 2018 and 2021). Regarding the study in general: Peripheral blood samples were taken at initial diagnosis, before any treatment was given. The 75 to 100 discovery patients were randomly split 7:3 into training and test sets. After sampling, hyperthyroidism patients received methimazole starting at 30 mg daily, and ophthalmopathy patients received high-dose intravenous methylprednisolone. According to the paper, TCR Vbeta CDR3 sequencing was carried out on over 130 peripheral blood samples, which came from fewer than 50 ophthalmopathy, under 85 hyperthyroidism and approximately 17 progressor patients. In addition, the study compared T-cell repertoires in thyroid tissue and in blood from roughly six Graves' hyperthyroidism patients. A discovery cohort of about 95 patients, approximately 45 with Graves' ophthalmopathy and 55 to 60 with stable Graves' hyperthyroidism, was used to find distinguishing TCR V-J signatures. An independent validation cohort of some 18 hyperthyroidism patients and over 15 patients who later progressed to ophthalmopathy tested prospective prediction of ophthalmopathy. What the authors observed across the whole study: Sample size was not statistically predetermined, and blinding of investigators to group allocation was not performed. A model built on a 13 V-J signature distinguished ophthalmopathy from stable hyperthyroidism, reaching 85% to 90% sensitivity and around 81% specificity in cross-validation and 80%/75% in testing. Blood samples also contained most of the expanded thyroid clonotypes (frequency above 0.001), which suggests that blood repertoires may reflect thyroid immune responses. During validation, the model predicted progression to ophthalmopathy a median of approximately 7 months ahead of onset, with 60% to 71% sensitivity and roughly 72% specificity.

Moderately to severely active disease, a Clinical Activity Score of at least 3, a NOSPECS grade of at least 4, and a duration under 3 months were present in ophthalmopathy patients. Patients with uncontrolled infections, other autoimmune diseases, pregnancy or lactation were excluded. Clinical symptoms, serum thyroxine and TRAb, thyroid ultrasound, and orbital computed tomography formed the basis for the diagnoses. PBMCs were separated from around 9.1 ml of fresh peripheral blood using Ficoll-Paque density gradient centrifugation. Total RNA was extracted with Trizol reagent, and quality was checked on an Agilent 2100 Bioanalyzer. Amplification of TCR beta CDR3 regions was carried out from RNA transcripts. The first round of RT-PCR for the TCR CDR3 was performed with the HTBI primer set and the Qiagen OneStep RT-PCR kit. Libraries were constructed in a second round of multiplex PCR, after which size selection and purification were performed. Sequencing of the libraries was done on an Illumina HiSeq2000 using paired-end 100 bp reads. For the original study's pipeline: SOAPnuke was used to process the raw data, throwing out any read that contained adapters or uncalled bases, had a mean Phred below 15, or lacked an exact constant-primer or identifier match. COPE v1.2.5 was used to merge the high-quality paired reads, and each unique nucleotide sequence was defined as a clonotype. MiTCR v1.1 was used to align clonotypes to the IMGT TRBV, TRBD and TRBJ reference segments. The analysis included only V-J combinations with a frequency above 0.0001, which together covered 98% to 99.2% of the repertoires. A TCS score was defined as the ratio between F50 (clonal expansion) and ExV (chaos), using BLOSUM62-based TCRdist between CDR3 peptides within each V-J. Welch's t-statistics and random forest reduced roughly 540 V-J features to 10 to 15, which were used in a naive Bayes classifier (R e1071). TCRdb reworked the public reads: Q25 trimming with fastp, MiXCR clone assembly, productive beta chains retained. One record per CDR3 amino acid sequence lists the most common genes and DNA. In this record, the V and J calls reflect TCRdb's handling and not the investigators' own analysis. The sample table contains 600,000 to 650,000 distinct CDR3 sequences; only one count was recorded for around 21% of them. Under 35% of the sample is held by the ten biggest clonotypes.

Via the germline V gene (reference sequence), CDR1 is MNHNY and CDR2 SVGAGI. The germline ends are 10 bases apart after V is trimmed by 2 bases and J by 8 bases. The CDR3 has 14 amino acids, counting the end cysteine and phenylalanine. Solely the CDR3 DNA is kept, with 42 bases framed from the first base. There are a few counts of this clonotype. This receptor's antigen is unknown. Base qualities are not provided; no much larger clone lies one nucleotide away. The sequence came from a man aged 30-40 years with Graves' ophthalmopathy. Recombination connected TRBV6-6 to TRBJ1-6; the D segment cannot be called with confidence. Sample: blood. The CDR3 in this case is CASSYRPDYSPLHF. The bases are TGTGCCAGCAGTTACCGTCCCGACTATTCACCCCTCCACTTT.